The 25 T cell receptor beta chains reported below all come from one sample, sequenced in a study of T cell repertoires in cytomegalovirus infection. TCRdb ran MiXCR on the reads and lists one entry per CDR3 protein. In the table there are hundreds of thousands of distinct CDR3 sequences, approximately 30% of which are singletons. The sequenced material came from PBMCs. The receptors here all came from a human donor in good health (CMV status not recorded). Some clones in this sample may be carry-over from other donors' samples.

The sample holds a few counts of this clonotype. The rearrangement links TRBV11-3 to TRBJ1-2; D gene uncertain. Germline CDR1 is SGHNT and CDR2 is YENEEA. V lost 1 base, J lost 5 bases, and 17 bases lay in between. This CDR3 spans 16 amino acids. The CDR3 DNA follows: TGTGCCAGCAGCTTAGGGGTGGGGTCCCCATGGTATGGCTACACCTTC. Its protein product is CASSLGVGSPWYGYTF.

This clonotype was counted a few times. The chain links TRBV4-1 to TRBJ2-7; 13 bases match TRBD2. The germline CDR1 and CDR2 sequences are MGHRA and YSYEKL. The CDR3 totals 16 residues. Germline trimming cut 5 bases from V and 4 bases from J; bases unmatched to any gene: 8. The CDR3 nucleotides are TGCGCCAGCAGCAAGACTAGCGGGGGGCCTGCGTACGAGCAGTACTTC. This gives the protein CASSKTSGGPAYEQYF.

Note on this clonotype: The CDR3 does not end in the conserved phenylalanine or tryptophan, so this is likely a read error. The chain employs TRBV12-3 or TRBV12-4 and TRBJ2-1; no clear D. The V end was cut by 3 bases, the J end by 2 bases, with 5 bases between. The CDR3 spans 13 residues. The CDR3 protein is CASSLNTYNEQFL. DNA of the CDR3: TGTGCCAGCAGTTTGAATACCTACAATGAGCAGTTCTTA.

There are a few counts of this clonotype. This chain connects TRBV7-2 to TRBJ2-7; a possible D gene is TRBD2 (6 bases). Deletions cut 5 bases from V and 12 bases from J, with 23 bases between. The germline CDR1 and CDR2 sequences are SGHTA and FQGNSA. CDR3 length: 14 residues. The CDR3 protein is CASSVSRDLGIGYF. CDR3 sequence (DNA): TGTGCCAGCAGCGTATCACGGGACTTGGGAATTGGGTACTTC.

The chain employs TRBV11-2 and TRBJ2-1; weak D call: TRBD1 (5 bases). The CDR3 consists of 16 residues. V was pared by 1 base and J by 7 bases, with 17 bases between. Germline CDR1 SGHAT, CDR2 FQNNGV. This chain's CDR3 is CASSLVRVSPANEQFF. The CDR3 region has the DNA TGTGCCAGCAGCTTAGTCAGGGTGTCACCTGCGAATGAGCAGTTCTTC.

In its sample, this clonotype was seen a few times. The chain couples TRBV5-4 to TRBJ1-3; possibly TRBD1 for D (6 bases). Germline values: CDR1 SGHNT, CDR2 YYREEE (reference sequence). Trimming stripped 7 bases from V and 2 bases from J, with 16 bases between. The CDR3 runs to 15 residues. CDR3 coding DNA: TGTGCCAGCGGCGAATACGGACAGACTGGAAACACCATATATTTT. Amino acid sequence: CASGEYGQTGNTIYF.

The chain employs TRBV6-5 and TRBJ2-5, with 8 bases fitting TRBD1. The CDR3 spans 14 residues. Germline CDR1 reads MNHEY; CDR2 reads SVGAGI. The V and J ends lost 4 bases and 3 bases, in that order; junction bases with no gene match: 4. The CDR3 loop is CASSFRGQEETQYF. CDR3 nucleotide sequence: TGTGCCAGCAGTTTCAGGGGGCAAGAAGAGACCCAGTACTTC.

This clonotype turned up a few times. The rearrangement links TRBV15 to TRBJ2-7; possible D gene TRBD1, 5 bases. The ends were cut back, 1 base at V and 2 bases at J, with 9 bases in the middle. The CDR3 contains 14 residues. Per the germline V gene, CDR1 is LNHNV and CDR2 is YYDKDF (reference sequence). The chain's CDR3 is CATSRAAGTYEQYF. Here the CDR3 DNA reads TGTGCCACCAGCAGAGCCGCAGGGACCTACGAGCAGTACTTC.

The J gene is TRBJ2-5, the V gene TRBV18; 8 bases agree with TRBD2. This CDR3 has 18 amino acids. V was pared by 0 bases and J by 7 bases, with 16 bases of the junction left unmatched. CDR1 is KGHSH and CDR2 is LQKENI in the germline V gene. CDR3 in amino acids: CASSPPRSGLGPDGTQYF. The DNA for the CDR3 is TGTGCCAGCTCACCACCCCGATCGGGACTAGGACCGGATGGGACCCAGTACTTC.

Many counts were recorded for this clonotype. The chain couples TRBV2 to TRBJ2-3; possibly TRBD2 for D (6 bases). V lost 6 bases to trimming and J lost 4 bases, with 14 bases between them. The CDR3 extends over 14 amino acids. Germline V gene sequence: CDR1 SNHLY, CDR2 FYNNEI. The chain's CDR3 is CASRLAIGADTQYF. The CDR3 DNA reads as TGTGCCAGCAGACTAGCTATTGGGGCAGATACGCAGTATTTT.

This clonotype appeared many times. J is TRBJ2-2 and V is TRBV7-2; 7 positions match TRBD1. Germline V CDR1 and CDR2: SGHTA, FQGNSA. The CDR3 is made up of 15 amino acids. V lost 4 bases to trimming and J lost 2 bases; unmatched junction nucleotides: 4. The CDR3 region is CASSSDRVNTGELFF. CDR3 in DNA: TGTGCCAGCAGCTCAGACAGGGTTAACACCGGGGAGCTGTTTTTT.

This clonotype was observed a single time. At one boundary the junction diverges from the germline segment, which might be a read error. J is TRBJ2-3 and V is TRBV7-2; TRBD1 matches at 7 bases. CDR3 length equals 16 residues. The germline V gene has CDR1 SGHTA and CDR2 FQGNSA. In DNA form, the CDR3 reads TGTTCCAGCAGCTCCAGTGAGGGGGCAAGCACAGATACGAAGTATTTT. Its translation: CSSSSSEGASTDTKYF.

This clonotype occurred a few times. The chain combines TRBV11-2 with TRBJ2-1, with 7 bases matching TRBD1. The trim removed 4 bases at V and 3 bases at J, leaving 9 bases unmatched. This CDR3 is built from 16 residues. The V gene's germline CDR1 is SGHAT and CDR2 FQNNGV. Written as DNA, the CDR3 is TGTGCCAGCAGCTGGGGGTCGACAGGGCACTACAATGAGCAGTTCTTC. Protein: CASSWGSTGHYNEQFF.

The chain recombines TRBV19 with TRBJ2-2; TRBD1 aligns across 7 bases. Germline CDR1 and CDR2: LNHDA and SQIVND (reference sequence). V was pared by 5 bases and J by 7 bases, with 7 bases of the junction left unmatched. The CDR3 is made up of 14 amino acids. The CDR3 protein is CASSDRVFYGELFF. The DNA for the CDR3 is TGTGCCAGTAGTGACAGGGTATTTTACGGGGAGCTGTTTTTT.

Written as DNA, the CDR3 is TGTGCCAGTCCCACCCAAGGCTCGACTGTGGCTGAAGCTTTCTTT. Translated: CASPTQGSTVAEAFF. The chain recombines TRBV18 with TRBJ1-1; D call uncertain. Germline CDR1 KGHSH, CDR2 LQKENI. With 9 bases removed from V and 6 bases from J, the gap between germline ends came to 23 bases. CDR3 length: 15 amino acids.

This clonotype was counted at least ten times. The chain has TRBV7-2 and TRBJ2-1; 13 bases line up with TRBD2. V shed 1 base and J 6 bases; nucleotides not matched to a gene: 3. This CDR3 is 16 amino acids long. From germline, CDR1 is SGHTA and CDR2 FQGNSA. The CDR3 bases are TGTGCCAGCAGCTTAGAACTAGCGGGGGGGGTCAATGAGCAGTTCTTC. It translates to CASSLELAGGVNEQFF.

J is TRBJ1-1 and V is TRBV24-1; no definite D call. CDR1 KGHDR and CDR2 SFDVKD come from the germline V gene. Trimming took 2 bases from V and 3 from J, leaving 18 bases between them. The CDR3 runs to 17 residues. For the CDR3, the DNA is TGTGCCACCAGTGATTCCGGAAAGGGCCCTCCCGACACTGAAGCTTTCTTT. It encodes CATSDSGKGPPDTEAFF.

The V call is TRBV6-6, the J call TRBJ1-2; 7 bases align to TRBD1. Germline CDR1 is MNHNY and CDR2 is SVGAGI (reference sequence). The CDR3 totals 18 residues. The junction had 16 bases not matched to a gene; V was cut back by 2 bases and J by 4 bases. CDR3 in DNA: TGTGCCAGCAGTTACCCCAGACAGGGAAGTGGGACCTTCTATGGCTACACCTTC. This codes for CASSYPRQGSGTFYGYTF.

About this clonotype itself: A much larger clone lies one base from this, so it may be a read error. In DNA, the CDR3 is TGTGCCAGCAGCTTAGAGTCGCAGGGTATGGAGGAGCAGCACTTC. Protein sequence: CASSLESQGMEEQHF. This sequence joins TRBV7-9 and TRBJ2-7; perhaps D is TRBD1 or TRBD2 (5 bases each). The CDR3 is 15 residues long. Germline V gene lookup returns CDR1 SEHNR and CDR2 FQNEAQ (reference sequence). Variable domain in full (rest from reference TRBV7-9 and TRBJ2-7): DTGVSQNPRHKITKRGQNVTFRCDPISEHNRLYWYRQTLGQGPEFLTYFQNEAQLEKSRLLSDRFSAERPKGSFSTLEIQRTEQGDSAMYLCASSLESQGMEEQHFGPGTRLTVT.

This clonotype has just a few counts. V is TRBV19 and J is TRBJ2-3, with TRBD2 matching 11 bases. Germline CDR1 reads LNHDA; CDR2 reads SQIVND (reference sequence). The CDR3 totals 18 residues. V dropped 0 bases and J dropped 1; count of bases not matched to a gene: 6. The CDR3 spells CASSIDLGTSGRTDTQYF. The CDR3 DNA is TGTGCCAGTAGTATAGATCTCGGGACTAGCGGACGCACAGATACGCAGTATTTT.

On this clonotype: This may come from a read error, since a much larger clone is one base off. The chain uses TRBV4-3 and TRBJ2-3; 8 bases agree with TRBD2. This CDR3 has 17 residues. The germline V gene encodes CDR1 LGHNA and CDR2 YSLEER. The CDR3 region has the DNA TGCGCCAGCAGCCAAGCCGGGGGGGTGAAGTACACAGATACGCATTATTTT. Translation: CASSQAGGVKYTDTHYF.

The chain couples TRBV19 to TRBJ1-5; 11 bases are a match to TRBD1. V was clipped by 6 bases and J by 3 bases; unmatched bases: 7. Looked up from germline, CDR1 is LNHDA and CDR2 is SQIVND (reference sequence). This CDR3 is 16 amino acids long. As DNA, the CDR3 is TGTGCCAGTAGCTCCGGGACAGGGGGTAACAATCAGCCCCAGCATTTT. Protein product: CASSSGTGGNNQPQHF.

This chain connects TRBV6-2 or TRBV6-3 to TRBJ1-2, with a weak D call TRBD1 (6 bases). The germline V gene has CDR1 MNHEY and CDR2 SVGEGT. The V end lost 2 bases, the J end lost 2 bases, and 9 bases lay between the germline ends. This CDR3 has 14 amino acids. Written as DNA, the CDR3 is TGTGCCAGCAGTTACCCGGGACACAACTATGGCTACACCTTC. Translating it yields CASSYPGHNYGYTF.

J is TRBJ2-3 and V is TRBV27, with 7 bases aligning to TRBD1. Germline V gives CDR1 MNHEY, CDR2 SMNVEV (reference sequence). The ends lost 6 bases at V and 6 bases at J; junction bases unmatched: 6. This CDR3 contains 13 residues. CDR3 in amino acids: CASRIDRADTQYF. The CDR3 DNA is TGTGCCAGCAGAATTGACAGGGCCGATACGCAGTATTTT.

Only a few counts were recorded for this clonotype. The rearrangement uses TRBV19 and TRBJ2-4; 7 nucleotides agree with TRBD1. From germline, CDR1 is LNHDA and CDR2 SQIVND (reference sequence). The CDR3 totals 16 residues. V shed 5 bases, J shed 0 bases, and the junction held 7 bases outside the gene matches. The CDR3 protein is CASSFRDSLAKNIQYF. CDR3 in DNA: TGTGCCAGTAGTTTCCGGGACAGCCTAGCCAAAAACATTCAGTACTTC.